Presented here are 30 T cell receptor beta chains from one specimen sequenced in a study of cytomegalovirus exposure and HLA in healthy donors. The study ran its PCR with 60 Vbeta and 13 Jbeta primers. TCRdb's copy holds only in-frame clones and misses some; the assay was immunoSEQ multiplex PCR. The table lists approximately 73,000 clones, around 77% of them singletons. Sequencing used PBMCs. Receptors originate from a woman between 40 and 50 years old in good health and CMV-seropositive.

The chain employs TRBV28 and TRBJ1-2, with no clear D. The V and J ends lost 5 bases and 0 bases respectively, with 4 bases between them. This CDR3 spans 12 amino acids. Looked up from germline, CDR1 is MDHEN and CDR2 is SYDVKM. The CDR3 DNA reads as TGTGCCAGCAGTACAACTAACTATGGCTACACCTTC. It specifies CASSTTNYGYTF.

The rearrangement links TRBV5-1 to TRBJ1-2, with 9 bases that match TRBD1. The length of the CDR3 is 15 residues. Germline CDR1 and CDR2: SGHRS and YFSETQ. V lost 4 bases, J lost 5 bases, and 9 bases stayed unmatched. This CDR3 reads CASSGFTDRGYGYTF. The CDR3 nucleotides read TGCGCCAGCAGCGGATTTACGGACAGGGGTTATGGCTACACCTTC.

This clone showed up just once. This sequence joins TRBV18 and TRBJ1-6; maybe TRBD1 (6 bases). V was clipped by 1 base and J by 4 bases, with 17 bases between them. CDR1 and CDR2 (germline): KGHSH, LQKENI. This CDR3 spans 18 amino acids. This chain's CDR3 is CASSPLQGGRGYNSPLHF. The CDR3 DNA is TGTGCCAGCTCACCACTTCAAGGGGGTAGGGGTTATAATTCACCCCTCCACTTT.

The CDR3 spells CASKYAREVPCNEQFF. The CDR3 coding sequence is TGCGCCAGCAAGTACGCGCGGGAGGTTCCATGCAATGAGCAGTTCTTC. The chain links TRBV10-1 to TRBJ2-1; TRBD2 matches 8 bases. The CDR3 extends over 16 amino acids. Germline-derived CDR1 and CDR2 are WNHNN and SYGVQD (reference sequence). J gave up 6 bases and V 7 bases, and 14 bases lay outside the gene matches.

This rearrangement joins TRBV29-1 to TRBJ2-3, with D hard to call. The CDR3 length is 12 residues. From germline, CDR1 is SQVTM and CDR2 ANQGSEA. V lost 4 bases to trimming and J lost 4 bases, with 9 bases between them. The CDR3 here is CSVVLEADTQYF. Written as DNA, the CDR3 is TGCAGCGTTGTGCTAGAAGCAGATACGCAGTATTTT.

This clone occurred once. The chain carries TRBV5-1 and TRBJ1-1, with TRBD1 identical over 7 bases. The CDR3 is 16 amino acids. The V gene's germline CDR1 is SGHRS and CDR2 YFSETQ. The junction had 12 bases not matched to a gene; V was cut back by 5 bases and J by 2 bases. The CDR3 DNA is TGCGCCAGCAGGTTTACACCCGGGACAGTAAACACTGAAGCTTTCTTT. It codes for CASRFTPGTVNTEAFF.

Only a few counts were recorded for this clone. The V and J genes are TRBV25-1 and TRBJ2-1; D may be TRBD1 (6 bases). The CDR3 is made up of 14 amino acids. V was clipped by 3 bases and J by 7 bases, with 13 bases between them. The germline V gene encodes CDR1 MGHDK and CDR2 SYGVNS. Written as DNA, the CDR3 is TGTGCCAGCAGTGATTCCGGGACACGGAATGAGCAGTTCTTC. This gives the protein CASSDSGTRNEQFF.

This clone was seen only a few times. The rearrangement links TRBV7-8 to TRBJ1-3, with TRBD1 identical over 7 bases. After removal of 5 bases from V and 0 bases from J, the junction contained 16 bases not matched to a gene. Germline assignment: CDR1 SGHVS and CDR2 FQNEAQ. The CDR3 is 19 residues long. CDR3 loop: CASSNRDRLLTASGNTIYF. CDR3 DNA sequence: TGTGCCAGCAGCAACCGGGACAGATTACTAACTGCCTCTGGAAACACCATATATTTT.

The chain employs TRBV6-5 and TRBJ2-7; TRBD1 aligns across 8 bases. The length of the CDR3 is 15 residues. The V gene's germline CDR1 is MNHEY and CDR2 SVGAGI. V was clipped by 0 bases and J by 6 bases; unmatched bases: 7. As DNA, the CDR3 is TGTGCCAGCAGTTACTCGATCCAGGGGACAGGCGAGCAGTACTTC. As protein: CASSYSIQGTGEQYF.

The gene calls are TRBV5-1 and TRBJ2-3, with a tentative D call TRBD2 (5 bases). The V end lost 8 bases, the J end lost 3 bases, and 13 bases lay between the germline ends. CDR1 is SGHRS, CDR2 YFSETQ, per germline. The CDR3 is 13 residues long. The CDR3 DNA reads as TGCGCCAGTACCCTTGAGCGGACAGATACGCAGTATTTT. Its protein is CASTLERTDTQYF.

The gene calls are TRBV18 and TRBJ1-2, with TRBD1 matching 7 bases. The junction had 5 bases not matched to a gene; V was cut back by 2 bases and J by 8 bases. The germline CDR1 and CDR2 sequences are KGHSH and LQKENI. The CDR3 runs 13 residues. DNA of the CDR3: TGTGCCAGCTCACCAGGGACAGCGGAGGGCTACACCTTC. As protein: CASSPGTAEGYTF.

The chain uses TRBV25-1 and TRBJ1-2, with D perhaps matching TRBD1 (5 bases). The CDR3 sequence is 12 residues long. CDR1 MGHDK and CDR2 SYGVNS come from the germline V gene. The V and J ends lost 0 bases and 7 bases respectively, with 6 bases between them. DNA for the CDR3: TGTGCCAGCAGTGAATATAGGGGTGGCTACACCTTC. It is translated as CASSEYRGGYTF.

The CDR3 region is CASSRQGNPNTEAFF. CDR3 bases: TGCGCCAGCAGCCGGCAGGGAAATCCGAACACTGAAGCTTTCTTT. The rearrangement joins TRBV5-1 to TRBJ1-1, with D possibly TRBD1 on 5 matching bases. CDR1 and CDR2 from the germline V gene are SGHRS and YFSETQ. The CDR3 has 15 amino acids. V dropped 4 bases and J dropped 1 base, with 14 bases sitting between them.

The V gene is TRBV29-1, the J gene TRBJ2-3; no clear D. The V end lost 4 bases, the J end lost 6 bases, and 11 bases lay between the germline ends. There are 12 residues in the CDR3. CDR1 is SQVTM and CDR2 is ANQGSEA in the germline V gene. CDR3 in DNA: TGCAGCGTTGCCCTCCCCCCCGATACGCAGTATTTT. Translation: CSVALPPDTQYF.

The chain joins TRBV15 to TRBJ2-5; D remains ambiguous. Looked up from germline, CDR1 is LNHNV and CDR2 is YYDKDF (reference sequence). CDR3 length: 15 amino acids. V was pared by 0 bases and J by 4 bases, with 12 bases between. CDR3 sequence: CATSRDGSSGETQYF. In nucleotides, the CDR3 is TGTGCCACCAGCAGAGACGGGTCGTCCGGAGAGACCCAGTACTTC.

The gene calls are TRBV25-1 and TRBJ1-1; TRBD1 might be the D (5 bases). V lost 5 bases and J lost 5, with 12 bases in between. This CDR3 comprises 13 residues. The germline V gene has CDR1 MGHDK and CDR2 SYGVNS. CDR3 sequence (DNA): TGTGCCAGCAGTCACGGCAGGGCGACTGAAGCTTTCTTT. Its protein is CASSHGRATEAFF.

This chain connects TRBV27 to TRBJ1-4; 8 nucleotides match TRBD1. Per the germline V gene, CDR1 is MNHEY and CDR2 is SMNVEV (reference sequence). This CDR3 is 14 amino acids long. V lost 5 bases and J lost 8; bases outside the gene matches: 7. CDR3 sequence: CASSRTGWWEKLFF. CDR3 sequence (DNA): TGTGCCAGCAGTAGGACAGGGTGGTGGGAAAAACTGTTTTTT.

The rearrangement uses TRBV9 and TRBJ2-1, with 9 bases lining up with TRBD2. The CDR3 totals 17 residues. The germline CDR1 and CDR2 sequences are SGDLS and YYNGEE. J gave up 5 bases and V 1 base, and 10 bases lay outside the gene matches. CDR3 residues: CASSVLAGLNHDNEQFF. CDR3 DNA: TGTGCCAGCAGCGTACTAGCGGGACTAAACCACGACAATGAGCAGTTCTTC.

The CDR3 coding sequence is TGTGCCAACAGCACCACAAGTACAGATACGCAGTATTTT. This sequence encodes CANSTTSTDTQYF. The rearrangement links TRBV6-6 to TRBJ2-3; D not resolved. Germline V CDR1 and CDR2: MNHNY, SVGAGI (reference sequence). V dropped 10 bases and J dropped 3 bases, with 14 bases sitting between them. The CDR3 is 13 residues long.

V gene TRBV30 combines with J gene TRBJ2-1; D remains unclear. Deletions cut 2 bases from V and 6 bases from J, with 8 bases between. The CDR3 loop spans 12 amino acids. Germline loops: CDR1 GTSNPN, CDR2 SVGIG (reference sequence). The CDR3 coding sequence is TGTGCCTGGAGTTTTTCCGTCAATGAGCAGTTCTTC. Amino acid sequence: CAWSFSVNEQFF.

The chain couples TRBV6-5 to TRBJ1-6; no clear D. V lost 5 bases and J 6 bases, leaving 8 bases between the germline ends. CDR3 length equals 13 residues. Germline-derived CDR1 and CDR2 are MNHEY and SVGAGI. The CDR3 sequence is CASSGRVNSPLHF. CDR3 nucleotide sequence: TGTGCCAGCAGTGGGAGGGTTAATTCACCCCTCCACTTT.

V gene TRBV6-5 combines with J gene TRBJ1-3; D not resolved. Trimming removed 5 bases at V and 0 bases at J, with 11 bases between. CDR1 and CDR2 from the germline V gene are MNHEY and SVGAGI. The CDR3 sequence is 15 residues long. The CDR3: CASSPGTLSGNTIYF. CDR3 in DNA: TGTGCCAGCAGTCCTGGTACTCTCTCTGGAAACACCATATATTTT.

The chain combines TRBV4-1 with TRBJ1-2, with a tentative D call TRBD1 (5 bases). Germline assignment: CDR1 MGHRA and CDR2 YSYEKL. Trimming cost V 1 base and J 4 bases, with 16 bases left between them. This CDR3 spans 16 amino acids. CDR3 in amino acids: CASSQVEEEGSYGYTF. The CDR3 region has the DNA TGCGCCAGCAGCCAAGTGGAGGAGGAGGGGAGCTATGGCTACACCTTC.

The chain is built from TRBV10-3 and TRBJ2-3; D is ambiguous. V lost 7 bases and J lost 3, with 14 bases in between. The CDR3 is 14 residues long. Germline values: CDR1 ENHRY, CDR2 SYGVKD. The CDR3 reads CAITGTDVTDTQYF. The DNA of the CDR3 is TGTGCCATCACCGGAACAGACGTAACAGATACGCAGTATTTT.

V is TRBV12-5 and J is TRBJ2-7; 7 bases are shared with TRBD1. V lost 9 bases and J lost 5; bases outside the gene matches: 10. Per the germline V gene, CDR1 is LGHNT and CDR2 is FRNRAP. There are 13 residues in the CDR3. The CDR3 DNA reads TGTGCTAGCAGGGGGTTGCCCTTCGACGAGCAGTACTTC. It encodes CASRGLPFDEQYF. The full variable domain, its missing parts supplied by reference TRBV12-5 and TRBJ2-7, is DARVTQTPRHKVTEMGQEVTMRCQPILGHNTVFWYRQTMMQGLELLAYFRNRAPLDDSGMPKDRFSAEMPDATLATLKIQPSEPRDSAVYFCASRGLPFDEQYFGPGTRLTVT.

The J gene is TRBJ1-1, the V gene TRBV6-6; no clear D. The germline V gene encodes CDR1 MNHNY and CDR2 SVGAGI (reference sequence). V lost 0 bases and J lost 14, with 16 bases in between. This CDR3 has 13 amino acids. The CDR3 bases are TGTGCCAGCAGTTACTCGATTATCTCTAGACTCTTCTTT. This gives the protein CASSYSIISRLFF.

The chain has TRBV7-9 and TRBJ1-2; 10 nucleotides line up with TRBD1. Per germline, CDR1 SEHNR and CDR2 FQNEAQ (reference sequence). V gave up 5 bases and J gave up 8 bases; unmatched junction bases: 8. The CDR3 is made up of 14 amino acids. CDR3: CASSPRQGAGGYTF. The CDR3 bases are TGTGCCAGCAGCCCCCGACAGGGGGCGGGCGGCTACACCTTC.

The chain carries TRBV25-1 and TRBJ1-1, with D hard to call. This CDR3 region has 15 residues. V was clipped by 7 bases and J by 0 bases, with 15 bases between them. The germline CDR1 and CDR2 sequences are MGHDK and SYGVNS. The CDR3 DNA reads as TGTGCCAGCAAACCGAATAAGAGGGTGAACACTGAAGCTTTCTTT. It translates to CASKPNKRVNTEAFF.

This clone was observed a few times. CDR3 in DNA: TGTGCCTGTCAAACGGGGAACAATGAGCAGTTCTTC. Amino acid sequence: CACQTGNNEQFF. This chain links TRBV10-3 with TRBJ2-1; TRBD2 is a possible D gene (5 bases). CDR3 length: 12 residues. Germline V gives CDR1 ENHRY, CDR2 SYGVKD. With 11 bases removed from V and 5 bases from J, the gap between germline ends came to 13 bases.

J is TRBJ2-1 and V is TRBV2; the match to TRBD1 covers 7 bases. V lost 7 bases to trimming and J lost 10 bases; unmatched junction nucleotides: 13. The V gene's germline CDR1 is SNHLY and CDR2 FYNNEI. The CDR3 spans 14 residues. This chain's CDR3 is CASKADRLQGEQFF. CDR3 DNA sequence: TGTGCCAGCAAAGCCGACAGGTTACAGGGGGAGCAGTTCTTC. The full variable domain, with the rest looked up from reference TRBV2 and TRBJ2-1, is EPEVTQTPSHQVTQMGQEVILRCVPISNHLYFYWYRQILGQKVEFLVSFYNNEISEKSEIFDDQFSVERPDGSNFTLKIRSTKLEDSAMYFCASKADRLQGEQFFGPGTRLTVL.